This is a list of T cell receptor beta chains from one sample in a study of shared clonotypes between healthy human individuals. The method was immunoSEQ multiplex PCR; TCRdb's version includes in-frame clones alone and lacks a portion of them. The sample comprises some 2 million clones, 85% to 95% of which are singletons, and 0.13% rests with the top ten. The specimen sequenced was naive CD4+ T cells sorted from blood. The receptors come from a man aged 18 to 29 in good health. The CDR3 runs from the conserved cysteine through the conserved F or W. Fields, in order: J gene, V gene, D gene, clone size, CDR3 protein, CDR3 DNA. A D gene is named only where the DNA matches it firmly. Some rows mark clone size as missing; the rest say once, few, many or name a class of expanded clone.

TRBJ2-7	TRBV11-3	-	-	CASSPEGGSGEQYF	TGTGCCAGCAGCCCGGAGGGGGGCTCAGGGGAGCAGTACTTC
TRBJ2-3	TRBV5-1	TRBD2	once	CASSLTTSGELMDTQYF	TGCGCCAGCAGCCTAACGACTAGCGGGGAACTTATGGATACGCAGTATTTT
TRBJ2-3	TRBV29-1	-	-	CSYRTASTDTQYF	TGCAGCTACCGGACAGCCAGCACAGATACGCAGTATTTT
TRBJ2-1	TRBV19	TRBD2	-	CASGLAVYNEQFF	TGTGCCAGCGGACTAGCGGTATACAATGAGCAGTTCTTC
TRBJ2-1	TRBV2	TRBD2	-	CASSAASGLYNEQFF	TGTGCCAGCAGTGCAGCTAGCGGCCTCTACAATGAGCAGTTCTTC
TRBJ1-4	TRBV6-6	TRBD1	-	CASRGTADNEKLFF	TGTGCCAGCAGGGGGACAGCCGACAATGAAAAACTGTTTTTT
TRBJ1-2	TRBV5-4	TRBD1	once	CASSLGGQGAFGYTF	TGTGCCAGCAGCTTGGGAGGACAGGGGGCATTTGGCTACACCTTC
TRBJ1-5	TRBV5-6	TRBD1	-	CASSSLTGAQPQHF	TGTGCCAGCAGCTCCCTCACAGGGGCGCAGCCCCAGCATTTT
TRBJ1-1	TRBV2	-	-	CASSEERGLVFF	TGTGCCAGCAGTGAAGAGCGAGGCCTTGTTTTCTTT
TRBJ2-5	TRBV10-3	TRBD1	-	CAISESRGQGTETQYF	TGTGCCATCAGTGAGTCTCGAGGACAGGGCACCGAGACCCAGTACTTC
TRBJ1-5	TRBV28	-	-	CASSLGFTQPQHF	TGTGCCAGCAGTTTAGGGTTTACTCAGCCCCAGCATTTT
TRBJ2-5	TRBV6-1	-	-	CASSEQAGRGETQYF	TGTGCCAGCAGTGAACAGGCAGGCCGGGGGGAGACCCAGTACTTC
TRBJ2-7	TRBV27	-	-	CASRELIGPTYEQYF	TGTGCCAGCAGAGAATTAATCGGACCTACCTACGAGCAGTACTTC
TRBJ1-1	TRBV30	-	few	CAWSEGVTEAFF	TGTGCCTGGAGTGAGGGGGTCACTGAAGCTTTCTTT
TRBJ2-2	TRBV11-2	-	-	CASSLAGRELFF	TGTGCCAGCAGCTTAGCCGGAAGGGAGCTGTTTTTT
TRBJ2-5	TRBV11-1	-	-	CASSLGPGQETQYF	TGTGCCAGCAGCTTAGGGCCAGGACAAGAGACCCAGTACTTC
TRBJ1-2	TRBV6-1	TRBD1	once	CASSAPDRANYGYTF	TGTGCCAGCAGTGCCCCGGACAGGGCTAACTATGGCTACACCTTC
TRBJ2-1	TRBV28	TRBD1	-	CASSRTGDNEQFF	TGTGCCAGCAGCCGAACAGGGGACAATGAGCAGTTCTTC
TRBJ2-1	TRBV25-1	-	once	CASSEGGLGGNEQFF	TGTGCCAGCAGTGAAGGGGGCCTGGGAGGCAATGAGCAGTTCTTC
TRBJ2-7	TRBV7-9	-	-	CASTQWTGRSYEQYF	TGTGCCAGCACCCAATGGACGGGGCGATCCTACGAGCAGTACTTC
TRBJ2-1	TRBV14	-	-	CASSRDLPRNEQFF	TGTGCCAGCAGCCGGGATCTCCCAAGGAATGAGCAGTTCTTC
TRBJ2-7	TRBV7-2	TRBD2	-	CASSGGRSSYEQYF	TGTGCCAGCAGCGGCGGGAGAAGCTCCTACGAGCAGTACTTC
TRBJ2-7	TRBV2	-	-	CASSRGRGPSYEQYF	TGTGCCAGCAGTAGGGGAAGGGGCCCCTCCTACGAGCAGTACTTC
TRBJ1-5	TRBV6-1	TRBD1	-	CASRGQGGQPQHF	TGTGCCAGCAGGGGACAGGGCGGACAGCCCCAGCATTTT
TRBJ1-4	TRBV28	TRBD1	-	CASSLTGATNEKLFF	TGTGCCAGCAGTTTAACAGGGGCAACTAATGAAAAACTGTTTTTT
TRBJ2-7	TRBV18	TRBD2	-	CASSPLAGGPNEQYF	TGTGCCAGCTCACCACTAGCGGGAGGGCCCAACGAGCAGTACTTC
TRBJ2-1	TRBV18	TRBD1	once	CASSPPGTGGSYNEQFF	TGTGCCAGCTCACCACCAGGGACAGGAGGCTCCTACAATGAGCAGTTCTTC
TRBJ1-1	TRBV5-1	-	once	CASSLEPLMNTEAFF	TGCGCCAGCAGCTTGGAACCGCTCATGAACACTGAAGCTTTCTTT
TRBJ2-7	TRBV18	TRBD2	-	CASSTKASGSYEQYF	TGTGCCAGCTCGACCAAGGCTAGCGGGAGCTACGAGCAGTACTTC
TRBJ2-2	TRBV27	TRBD2	-	CASSSPGSGRARTGELFF	TGTGCCAGCAGCTCTCCGGGTAGCGGGAGGGCCAGGACCGGGGAGCTGTTTTTT
TRBJ2-3	TRBV7-7	-	-	CASSLLGGTDTQYF	TGTGCTAGCAGCTTACTCGGGGGCACAGATACGCAGTATTTT
TRBJ2-7	TRBV30	TRBD2	-	CAWSSGRRDEQYF	TGTGCCTGGAGTAGCGGGAGAAGAGACGAGCAGTACTTC
TRBJ2-2	TRBV4-3	-	-	CASSSGETVTGELFF	TGCGCCAGCAGCTCAGGGGAAACCGTGACCGGGGAGCTGTTTTTT
TRBJ1-4	TRBV30	-	-	CAWSPRRDEKLFF	TGTGCCTGGAGCCCGCGTCGAGATGAAAAACTGTTTTTT
TRBJ1-2	TRBV5-1	-	-	CASSLSAWDYGYTF	TGCGCCAGCAGCTTGTCGGCTTGGGACTATGGCTACACCTTC
TRBJ2-1	TRBV29-1	-	-	CSVDWGVSVDNEQFF	TGCAGCGTTGATTGGGGGGTCTCCGTGGACAATGAGCAGTTCTTC
TRBJ2-6	TRBV5-4	-	-	CASSVPPSGANVLTF	TGTGCCAGCAGCGTCCCGCCCTCTGGGGCCAACGTCCTGACTTTC
TRBJ1-4	TRBV30	-	-	CAWSREINEKLFF	TGTGCCTGGAGTCGGGAGATCAATGAAAAACTGTTTTTT
TRBJ1-4	TRBV29-1	-	-	CSVGTRLGEKLFF	TGCAGCGTCGGGACCCGTCTTGGAGAAAAACTGTTTTTT
TRBJ1-4	TRBV28	-	-	CASSLGGLVNEKLFF	TGTGCCAGCAGTTTGGGAGGGTTGGTTAATGAAAAACTGTTTTTT
TRBJ2-3	TRBV9	-	-	CASSVSPTDTQYF	TGTGCCAGCAGCGTTTCGCCCACAGATACGCAGTATTTT